One T cell receptor (beta chain) is described in this entry. The CDR3 has 13 amino acids. V was pared by 6 bases and J by 2 bases, with 11 bases between. As to treatment: approximately 18 received Ad26.COV2.S at low or high dose, single or two shots; 5 received placebo; per-sample allocation not given. Repertoires come from day 63 after the first vaccine or placebo injection. This person who donated was an adult of 18-55 years in Boston. Participants' vaccine, an Ad26 vector, delivered Wuhan-strain SARS-CoV-2 spike. Generated by immunoSEQ multiplex PCR, the TCRdb table keeps only in-frame clones and is missing some. Among about 410,000 clones listed, approximately 89% were seen once. These data are taken from a study of Ad26.COV2.S vaccination and SARS-CoV-2 variants.

This TCR was recovered from a person between 18 and 65 years old who received the Ad26.COV2.S COVID-19 vaccine or a placebo. The rearrangement uses TRBV12-3 or TRBV12-4 and TRBJ2-7; possibly TRBD2 for D (6 bases). Sequences were derived from peripheral blood, sampled in a trial of Ad26.COV2.S vaccine versus placebo. The chain's CDR3 is CASRRDSPYEQYF. The CDR3 coding sequence is TGTGCCAGCAGGCGGGACTCTCCCTACGAGCAGTACTTC.